This passage covers 15 T cell receptor beta chains from one sample sequenced in a study of shared clonotypes between healthy human individuals. Sequenced by immunoSEQ multiplex PCR; TCRdb stores in-frame clones only, minus some. The data show about 1 million clones, roughly 75% seen once. The sample was memory CD4+ T cells sorted from blood. Subset meaning: CD45RA-negative fraction. The receptors stem from a man aged 18 to 30 in good health.

In DNA, the CDR3 is TGTGCCAGCAGCCCCTGGCGGACGGTGTACGAGCAGTACTTC. Its protein product is CASSPWRTVYEQYF. The chain combines TRBV2 with TRBJ2-7; D not certain. This CDR3 has 14 amino acids. CDR1 SNHLY and CDR2 FYNNEI come from the germline V gene. V was clipped by 6 bases and J by 4 bases, with 16 bases between them.

This sequence joins TRBV9 and TRBJ1-2; D remains unclear. Per the germline V gene, CDR1 is SGDLS and CDR2 is YYNGEE. V gave up 0 bases and J gave up 0 bases, with 9 bases separating them. The CDR3 runs 15 residues. The CDR3, as DNA: TGTGCCAGCAGCGTAGCATGGGGAGCTAACTATGGCTACACCTTC. Protein product: CASSVAWGANYGYTF.

The rearrangement uses TRBV27 and TRBJ1-4, with TRBD1 matching over 7 bases. CDR3 length equals 17 residues. Germline values: CDR1 MNHEY, CDR2 SMNVEV (reference sequence). Trimming removed 5 bases from V and 0 bases from J; junction bases left unmatched: 9. Here the CDR3 reads CASSAFYRGTTNEKLFF. The DNA for the CDR3 is TGTGCCAGCAGTGCCTTTTACAGGGGTACAACTAATGAAAAACTGTTTTTT.

The chain links TRBV15 to TRBJ1-5; D uncertain. Trimming took 3 bases from V and 1 from J, leaving 16 bases between them. Germline CDR1 LNHNV, CDR2 YYDKDF (reference sequence). The CDR3 is 17 amino acids. CDR3 sequence reads: CATSRGREGTSNQPQHF. Written as DNA, the CDR3 is TGTGCCACCAGCAGGGGGAGAGAGGGTACAAGCAATCAGCCCCAGCATTTT. Full variable domain (missing parts from reference TRBV15 and TRBJ1-5): DAMVIQNPRYQVTQFGKPVTLSCSQTLNHNVMYWYQQKSSQAPKLLFHYYDKDFNNEADTPDNFQSRRPNTSFCFLDIRSPGLGDTAMYLCATSRGREGTSNQPQHFGDGTRLSIL.

The chain links TRBV15 to TRBJ2-7; D unresolved. CDR1 is LNHNV and CDR2 is YYDKDF in the germline V gene (reference sequence). The CDR3 has 17 amino acids. Trimming removed 0 bases at V and 6 bases at J, with 21 bases between. CDR3 loop: CATSRDGWASLWGEQYF. In DNA, the CDR3 is TGTGCCACCAGCAGAGATGGCTGGGCTTCTTTATGGGGCGAGCAGTACTTC.

This clone has a count of ten or more. V is TRBV9 and J is TRBJ2-2; 11 nucleotides agree with TRBD2. Trimming cost V 3 bases and J 5 bases; bases outside gene matches: 0. CDR1 is SGDLS, CDR2 YYNGEE, per germline. This CDR3 has 14 amino acids. The CDR3 here is CASSGTSGTGELFF. The CDR3 coding sequence is TGTGCCAGCAGCGGGACTAGCGGGACCGGGGAGCTGTTTTTT.

The chain joins TRBV28 to TRBJ1-3; TRBD1 agrees at 10 bases. J was trimmed by 4 bases and V by 1 base; bases with no gene match: 4. The CDR3 is 16 amino acids. CDR1 is MDHEN and CDR2 is SYDVKM in the germline V gene. The CDR3 DNA sequence: TGTGCCAGCAGTTTATCGGGACAGGGGTTCGGAAACACCATATATTTT. Protein: CASSLSGQGFGNTIYF.

This clone came up many times. This chain connects TRBV9 to TRBJ2-3, with 7 nucleotides matching TRBD2. This CDR3 contains 15 residues. The germline gives CDR1 SGDLS, CDR2 YYNGEE. V shed 2 bases and J 9 bases; nucleotides not matched to a gene: 12. The CDR3 loop is CASSVTGTNSGTQYF. The CDR3 nucleotides read TGTGCCAGCAGCGTCACCGGGACTAACTCAGGGACGCAGTATTTT. Full variable domain (rest looked up from reference TRBV9 and TRBJ2-3): DSGVTQTPKHLITATGQRVTLRCSPRSGDLSVYWYQQSLDQGLQFLIQYYNGEERAKGNILERFSAQQFPDLHSELNLSSLELGDSALYFCASSVTGTNSGTQYFGPGTRLTVL.

V gene TRBV30 combines with J gene TRBJ1-2; D ambiguous. V was shortened by 3 bases and J by 13 bases, with 15 bases between the two germline ends. The germline V gene encodes CDR1 GTSNPN and CDR2 SVGIG (reference sequence). The CDR3 is 11 amino acids. In DNA, the CDR3 is TGTGCCTGGAGGGGTGGGAGGGATTGCACCTTC. Translated: CAWRGGRDCTF. Together with reference TRBV30 and TRBJ1-2, the CDR3 gives the full variable domain: SQTIHQWPATLVQPVGSPLSLECTVEGTSNPNLYWYRQAAGRGLQLLFYSVGIGQISSEVPQNLSASRPQDRQFILSSKKLLLSDSGFYLCAWRGGRDCTFGSGTRLTVV.

The CDR3 here is CASSLSWSKDTQYF. CDR3 in DNA: TGTGCCAGCAGCTTATCGTGGTCGAAAGATACGCAGTATTTT. This chain connects TRBV7-2 to TRBJ2-3, with D uncertain. V lost 2 bases and J 5 bases, leaving 11 bases between the germline ends. The CDR3 sequence is 14 residues long. Germline lookup yields CDR1 SGHTA and CDR2 FQGNSA. Filled out from reference TRBV7-2 and TRBJ2-3, the complete variable domain reads GAGVSQSPSNKVTEKGKDVELRCDPISGHTALYWYRQSLGQGLEFLIYFQGNSAPDKSGLPSDRFSAERTGGSVSTLTIQRTQQEDSAVYLCASSLSWSKDTQYFGPGTRLTVL.

The chain uses TRBV5-1 and TRBJ2-2; 7 bases are a match to TRBD1. Germline V gives CDR1 SGHRS, CDR2 YFSETQ. The junction had 4 bases not matched to a gene; V was cut back by 3 bases and J by 5 bases. The CDR3 extends over 14 amino acids. Here the CDR3 DNA reads TGCGCCAGCAGCTGGGGACAGAGTACCGGGGAGCTGTTTTTT. It translates to CASSWGQSTGELFF.

This chain connects TRBV18 to TRBJ2-3; 9 bases fit TRBD2. The V segment lost 5 bases and the J segment 6 bases; nucleotides outside the gene matches: 9. Germline V lookup: CDR1 KGHSH, CDR2 LQKENI. The CDR3 totals 15 residues. CDR3 DNA sequence: TGTGCCAGCTCATCCGGGACTAGCCAGCCTGATACGCAGTATTTT. Translating it yields CASSSGTSQPDTQYF.

The chain couples TRBV28 to TRBJ1-6; 9 bases fit TRBD1. Germline-derived CDR1 and CDR2 are MDHEN and SYDVKM. There are 16 residues in the CDR3. V shed 3 bases and J 7 bases; nucleotides not matched to a gene: 7. This CDR3 is CASSLRGQGNNSPLHF. Written as DNA, the CDR3 is TGTGCCAGCAGTTTGCGGGGACAGGGAAACAATTCACCCCTCCACTTT.

V and J are TRBV7-9 and TRBJ1-4; D is perhaps TRBD1 (5 bases). CDR3 length equals 15 residues. Trimming shortened V by 5 bases and J by 5 bases, and 15 bases separated the two germline ends. Germline CDR1 and CDR2: SEHNR and FQNEAQ (reference sequence). This chain's CDR3 is CASSPKGAKNEKLFF. The CDR3 DNA reads TGTGCCAGCAGCCCAAAAGGGGCGAAAAATGAAAAACTGTTTTTT.

V gene TRBV5-1 combines with J gene TRBJ2-3; perhaps TRBD2 as D (6 bases). The length of the CDR3 is 14 residues. V was shortened by 4 bases and J by 3 bases, with 12 bases between the two germline ends. CDR1 and CDR2 (germline): SGHRS, YFSETQ. The CDR3 DNA reads as TGCGCCAGCAGCGACGGGAGATTAACAGATACGCAGTATTTT. The encoded protein is CASSDGRLTDTQYF.